A single T cell receptor (beta chain) is shown here with its context. No DNA is shown, since the ends of the CDR3 on it are uncertain; the CDR3 is the one TCRdb lists. The data stem from a study of blood T cell repertoires in COVID-19. Authors' data handling: Quantification of nucleated cells was approximated via reference gene primer amplification. The data were produced by immunoSEQ multiplex PCR, yet TCRdb's version contains in-frame clones alone and is incomplete. That table furnishes V, J and clone size, whereas the DNA furnished D and trimming. The profile shows approximately 200,000 clones, around 89% of them singletons. Ends included, the CDR3 has 17 residues.

The receptor was derived from a man younger than 45 who had recovered from COVID-19. Material: PBMCs or T cells enriched from blood (not recorded which). The rearrangement uses TRBV21-1 and TRBJ2-3; the table names TRBD1, a call not compared with the DNA. TRBV21-1 is a recognized pseudogene. CDR3 sequence: CASSKVAQGAPSDTQYF.